A selection of T cell receptor beta chains follows, all from one sample in a study of blood T cell repertoires in COVID-19. Assay: immunoSEQ multiplex PCR; the TCRdb copy retains only in-frame clones and omits some. The sample records 45,000 to 65,000 clones, over 75% being singletons. The sequenced sample consisted of peripheral blood. The receptors stem from a man aged 50 to 59 with active COVID-19. The CDR3 runs from the conserved cysteine through the conserved F or W. Fields, in order: clone size, D gene, J gene, V gene, CDR3 protein, CDR3 DNA. D genes are given only for firm matches. Size values are once, few and many counts, or a class for expanded clones, and some rows have none.

abundance: -; d_gene: TRBD2; j_gene: TRBJ2-7; v_gene: TRBV7-2; CDR3aa: CASSLAMTSGSYEQYF; CDR3nt: TGTGCCAGCAGCTTAGCGATGACTAGCGGGAGCTACGAGCAGTACTTC
abundance: -; d_gene: -; j_gene: TRBJ1-5; v_gene: TRBV4-3; CDR3aa: CASSQDNRQGYQPQHF; CDR3nt: TGCGCCAGCAGCCAAGATAACAGGCAGGGTTATCAGCCCCAGCATTTT
abundance: -; d_gene: -; j_gene: TRBJ2-3; v_gene: TRBV11-2; CDR3aa: CASSHMDTQYF; CDR3nt: TGTGCCAGCAGCCACATGGATACGCAGTATTTT
abundance: -; d_gene: TRBD1; j_gene: TRBJ2-5; v_gene: TRBV3-1/TRBV3-2; CDR3aa: CASSQASRGETQYF; CDR3nt: TGTGCCAGCAGCCAAGCATCCAGGGGGGAGACCCAGTACTTC
abundance: -; d_gene: -; j_gene: TRBJ2-1; v_gene: TRBV5-4; CDR3aa: CASSLPGNRNEQFF; CDR3nt: TGTGCCAGCAGCTTACCGGGAAACAGAAATGAGCAGTTCTTC
abundance: -; d_gene: TRBD2; j_gene: TRBJ2-7; v_gene: TRBV6-1; CDR3aa: CASSEGASGGPYEQYF; CDR3nt: TGTGCCAGCAGTGAAGGGGCCAGCGGGGGGCCCTACGAGCAGTACTTC
abundance: -; d_gene: -; j_gene: TRBJ2-3; v_gene: TRBV5-8; CDR3aa: CASSLGLESSTDTQYF; CDR3nt: TGTGCCAGCAGCTTGGGTCTAGAGTCTAGCACAGATACGCAGTATTTT
abundance: few; d_gene: -; j_gene: TRBJ1-5; v_gene: TRBV2; CDR3aa: CASSEDRDNQPQHF; CDR3nt: TGTGCCAGCAGTGAAGACAGGGACAATCAGCCCCAGCATTTT
abundance: -; d_gene: -; j_gene: TRBJ1-4; v_gene: TRBV12-3/TRBV12-4; CDR3aa: CASSRGSEKLFF; CDR3nt: TGTGCCAGCAGTCGGGGGAGTGAAAAACTGTTTTTT
abundance: -; d_gene: TRBD2; j_gene: TRBJ2-3; v_gene: TRBV4-1; CDR3aa: CASSQELAGGSDTQYF; CDR3nt: TGCGCCAGCAGCCAAGAACTAGCGGGAGGGTCAGATACGCAGTATTTT
abundance: -; d_gene: -; j_gene: TRBJ1-2; v_gene: TRBV5-4; CDR3aa: CASSLAKTGGYTF; CDR3nt: TGTGCCAGCAGCTTGGCCAAGACAGGCGGCTACACCTTC
abundance: -; d_gene: -; j_gene: TRBJ2-7; v_gene: TRBV6-2/TRBV6-3; CDR3aa: CASSGPGRTYEQYF; CDR3nt: TGTGCCAGCAGCGGTCCAGGGAGGACCTACGAGCAGTACTTC
abundance: -; d_gene: -; j_gene: TRBJ2-7; v_gene: TRBV19; CDR3aa: CASSRDMAYEQYF; CDR3nt: TGTGCCAGTAGTAGGGACATGGCCTACGAGCAGTACTTC
abundance: -; d_gene: TRBD2; j_gene: TRBJ2-1; v_gene: TRBV7-3; CDR3aa: CASTPGLADYNEQFF; CDR3nt: TGTGCCAGCACCCCGGGACTAGCGGATTACAATGAGCAGTTCTTC
abundance: -; d_gene: -; j_gene: TRBJ1-1; v_gene: TRBV3-1/TRBV3-2; CDR3aa: CASSQARGNTEAFF; CDR3nt: TGTGCCAGCAGCCAAGCAAGGGGGAACACTGAAGCTTTCTTT
abundance: -; d_gene: -; j_gene: TRBJ2-7; v_gene: TRBV18; CDR3aa: CASSPQVGEQYF; CDR3nt: TGTGCCAGCTCACCCCAGGTTGGGGAGCAGTACTTC
abundance: -; d_gene: TRBD1; j_gene: TRBJ2-7; v_gene: TRBV28; CDR3aa: CATLGGPGDEQYF; CDR3nt: TGTGCTACCCTAGGGGGCCCCGGGGACGAGCAGTACTTC
abundance: few; d_gene: TRBD1; j_gene: TRBJ1-2; v_gene: TRBV11-2; CDR3aa: CASSSTRPWTGGEGYGYTF; CDR3nt: TGTGCCAGCAGCTCAACTAGACCTTGGACAGGGGGCGAAGGCTATGGCTACACCTTC
abundance: -; d_gene: -; j_gene: TRBJ2-3; v_gene: TRBV6-6; CDR3aa: CASSGLSTDTQYF; CDR3nt: TGTGCCAGCAGCGGACTGAGCACAGATACGCAGTATTTT
abundance: -; d_gene: -; j_gene: TRBJ2-7; v_gene: TRBV5-1; CDR3aa: CASSLVRMGARDEQYF; CDR3nt: TGCGCCAGCAGCTTGGTCCGAATGGGGGCACGCGACGAGCAGTACTTC
abundance: -; d_gene: -; j_gene: TRBJ1-1; v_gene: TRBV4-3; CDR3aa: CASSQSLQGHTEAFF; CDR3nt: TGCGCCAGCAGCCAATCGCTCCAGGGCCACACTGAAGCTTTCTTT
abundance: once; d_gene: TRBD1; j_gene: TRBJ2-1; v_gene: TRBV11-2; CDR3aa: CASSLRDSDGKQFF; CDR3nt: TGTGCCAGCAGCCTCCGGGACAGCGATGGGAAGCAGTTCTTC
abundance: -; d_gene: -; j_gene: TRBJ2-5; v_gene: TRBV27; CDR3aa: CASSLSEQETQYF; CDR3nt: TGTGCCAGCAGCCTGAGCGAGCAAGAGACCCAGTACTTC
abundance: -; d_gene: TRBD2; j_gene: TRBJ2-1; v_gene: TRBV3-1/TRBV3-2; CDR3aa: CASSQDGGSYNEQFF; CDR3nt: TGTGCCAGCAGCCAAGACGGGGGGTCCTACAATGAGCAGTTCTTC
abundance: -; d_gene: TRBD1; j_gene: TRBJ2-1; v_gene: TRBV30; CDR3aa: CASNEGGEQFF; CDR3nt: TGTGCCTCGAACGAAGGGGGCGAGCAGTTCTTC
abundance: -; d_gene: -; j_gene: TRBJ2-3; v_gene: TRBV6-5; CDR3aa: CASSYSSRATDTQYF; CDR3nt: TGTGCCAGCAGTTACTCCTCGAGAGCCACAGATACGCAGTATTTT
abundance: -; d_gene: TRBD2; j_gene: TRBJ2-2; v_gene: TRBV24-1; CDR3aa: CATSDLLRETSGRKNTGELFF; CDR3nt: TGTGCCACCAGTGATTTGCTACGGGAAACTAGCGGCCGAAAGAACACCGGGGAGCTGTTTTTT
abundance: -; d_gene: -; j_gene: TRBJ1-2; v_gene: TRBV27; CDR3aa: CASGDSTNYGYTF; CDR3nt: TGTGCCAGCGGAGACAGCACTAACTATGGCTACACCTTC
abundance: -; d_gene: -; j_gene: TRBJ2-2; v_gene: TRBV7-9; CDR3aa: CASSLFQGTGELFF; CDR3nt: TGTGCCAGCAGCTTATTCCAGGGCACCGGGGAGCTGTTTTTT
abundance: -; d_gene: TRBD1; j_gene: TRBJ2-3; v_gene: TRBV28; CDR3aa: CASRGTASTDTQYF; CDR3nt: TGTGCCAGCAGGGGGACAGCTAGCACAGATACGCAGTATTTT
abundance: -; d_gene: TRBD2; j_gene: TRBJ2-3; v_gene: TRBV6-5; CDR3aa: CASSQRGAYTDTQYF; CDR3nt: TGTGCCAGCAGTCAGCGGGGGGCCTACACAGATACGCAGTATTTT
abundance: -; d_gene: TRBD1; j_gene: TRBJ2-7; v_gene: TRBV10-3; CDR3aa: CAISEVATGLTYEQYF; CDR3nt: TGTGCCATCAGTGAGGTAGCGACAGGGTTGACCTACGAGCAGTACTTC
abundance: once; d_gene: TRBD1; j_gene: TRBJ1-1; v_gene: TRBV2; CDR3aa: CASRTGGRTEAFF; CDR3nt: TGTGCCAGCCGGACAGGGGGAAGGACTGAAGCTTTCTTT
abundance: -; d_gene: TRBD1; j_gene: TRBJ1-3; v_gene: TRBV15; CDR3aa: CATSREGQGIRNTIYF; CDR3nt: TGTGCCACCAGCAGAGAAGGACAGGGAATAAGAAACACCATATATTTT
abundance: -; d_gene: -; j_gene: TRBJ1-1; v_gene: TRBV6-6; CDR3aa: CASSTETEAFF; CDR3nt: TGTGCCAGCAGTACGGAGACTGAAGCTTTCTTT
abundance: -; d_gene: -; j_gene: TRBJ2-1; v_gene: TRBV7-6; CDR3aa: CASSLERGNEQFF; CDR3nt: TGTGCCAGCAGCTTAGAAAGAGGCAATGAGCAGTTCTTC
abundance: once; d_gene: TRBD2; j_gene: TRBJ2-1; v_gene: TRBV19; CDR3aa: CASSPRTSGSGWNEQFF; CDR3nt: TGTGCCAGTAGTCCGCGGACTAGCGGGAGCGGGTGGAATGAGCAGTTCTTC
abundance: -; d_gene: -; j_gene: TRBJ1-5; v_gene: TRBV2; CDR3aa: CASRPGGANQPQHF; CDR3nt: TGTGCCAGCAGGCCCGGGGGGGCCAATCAGCCCCAGCATTTT
abundance: -; d_gene: -; j_gene: TRBJ2-1; v_gene: TRBV4-3; CDR3aa: CASSRDKYNEQFF; CDR3nt: TGCGCCAGCAGTCGTGACAAGTACAATGAGCAGTTCTTC
abundance: -; d_gene: -; j_gene: TRBJ2-7; v_gene: TRBV7-6; CDR3aa: CASSLASDYEQYF; CDR3nt: TGTGCCAGCAGCTTAGCGTCAGACTACGAGCAGTACTTC
abundance: -; d_gene: TRBD1; j_gene: TRBJ2-2; v_gene: TRBV6-5; CDR3aa: CASGGTGSGELFF; CDR3nt: TGTGCCAGCGGCGGGACAGGGAGCGGGGAGCTGTTTTTT
abundance: once; d_gene: TRBD1; j_gene: TRBJ2-1; v_gene: TRBV7-2; CDR3aa: CASSRQGNEQFF; CDR3nt: TGTGCCAGCAGCCGACAGGGCAATGAGCAGTTCTTC
abundance: -; d_gene: TRBD2; j_gene: TRBJ2-7; v_gene: TRBV7-3; CDR3aa: CASSAGLAGYYEQYF; CDR3nt: TGTGCCAGCAGCGCGGGACTAGCGGGTTACTACGAGCAGTACTTC
abundance: few; d_gene: TRBD1; j_gene: TRBJ1-5; v_gene: TRBV5-6; CDR3aa: CASSLMGQGAGLRQPQHF; CDR3nt: TGTGCCAGCAGCTTGATGGGACAGGGCGCAGGGCTTCGTCAGCCCCAGCATTTT
abundance: once; d_gene: -; j_gene: TRBJ2-7; v_gene: TRBV29-1; CDR3aa: CSVDSGSAYEQYF; CDR3nt: TGCAGCGTTGACTCAGGGTCTGCCTACGAGCAGTACTTC
abundance: -; d_gene: TRBD2; j_gene: TRBJ2-7; v_gene: TRBV3-1/TRBV3-2; CDR3aa: CASSRRPSGRALYEQYF; CDR3nt: TGTGCCAGCAGCCGACGACCTAGCGGGAGGGCCCTCTACGAGCAGTACTTC
abundance: once; d_gene: TRBD1; j_gene: TRBJ2-4; v_gene: TRBV6-1; CDR3aa: CASSDWDRGDIQYF; CDR3nt: TGTGCCAGCAGTGATTGGGACAGGGGTGACATTCAGTACTTC
abundance: -; d_gene: TRBD1; j_gene: TRBJ1-5; v_gene: TRBV6-2/TRBV6-3; CDR3aa: CASSYPPGQGGNQPQHF; CDR3nt: TGTGCCAGCAGTTACCCCCCCGGACAGGGAGGGAATCAGCCCCAGCATTTT
abundance: -; d_gene: TRBD1; j_gene: TRBJ2-5; v_gene: TRBV4-1; CDR3aa: CASSQQQGETQYF; CDR3nt: TGCGCCAGCAGCCAACAACAGGGGGAGACCCAGTACTTC
abundance: -; d_gene: -; j_gene: TRBJ1-5; v_gene: TRBV28; CDR3aa: CASREAGPTRRPQHF; CDR3nt: TGTGCCAGCAGGGAAGCGGGACCGACCCGCCGGCCCCAGCATTTT
abundance: once; d_gene: TRBD2; j_gene: TRBJ2-1; v_gene: TRBV6-5; CDR3aa: CASSYKGLAGGNEQFF; CDR3nt: TGTGCCAGCAGTTACAAGGGACTAGCGGGAGGCAATGAGCAGTTCTTC
abundance: -; d_gene: -; j_gene: TRBJ1-1; v_gene: TRBV5-1; CDR3aa: CASSYLQGGDTEAFF; CDR3nt: TGCGCCAGCAGCTATCTACAGGGAGGGGACACTGAAGCTTTCTTT
abundance: -; d_gene: -; j_gene: TRBJ2-2; v_gene: TRBV4-3; CDR3aa: CASSQEGGPSNTGELFF; CDR3nt: TGCGCCAGCAGCCAAGAAGGTGGGCCATCGAACACCGGGGAGCTGTTTTTT
abundance: -; d_gene: -; j_gene: TRBJ2-2; v_gene: TRBV29-1; CDR3aa: CSVNRVGSGELFF; CDR3nt: TGCAGCGTTAACAGGGTAGGATCCGGGGAGCTGTTTTTT